Sequencing of this TCR beta chain was carried out in a study of early T cells in non-severe SARS-CoV-2 infection. Study background: The authors sequenced bulk RNA from unsorted whole blood, leaving chains unpaired.

Tagging with unique molecular identifiers was applied to individual cDNA molecules. TCRdb called the 5' RACE reads again in MiXCR, with one record for every CDR3 protein. Of fewer than 40,000 distinct CDR3 sequences detected, 5% to 6.5% appear once; the ten largest clones hold about a fifth. This clonotype occurred a few times. As yet, its antigen is unknown. General study points: Reliance on VDJdb matching favored anti-spike CD8 responses; private and CD4 specificities were missed.

J was trimmed by 7 bases and V by 4 bases; bases with no gene match: 8. CDR3 length: 16 amino acids. CDR1 and CDR2 (germline): SGDLS, YYNGEE. The chain recombines TRBV9 with TRBJ2-1; 13 positions match TRBD2. Sequences were obtained from whole blood. This receptor was identified in an adult who was a healthcare worker with PCR-confirmed SARS-CoV-2 infection or an uninfected control (not recorded which). The DNA of the CDR3 is TGTGCCAGCAGCACAAGGACTAGCGGGGGTAGGAATGAGCAGTTCTTC. Amino acid sequence: CASSTRTSGGRNEQFF.